The 12 T cell receptor beta chains in this list originate from one sample, sequenced in a study of blood T cell repertoires in COVID-19. The repertoire was sequenced with immunoSEQ multiplex PCR; TCRdb's copy has only in-frame clones and lacks some. The top ten hold 0.95% to 1.5% of the sample, which has a few hundred thousand clones, about nine tenths seen once. The material sequenced was PBMCs or T cells enriched from blood (not recorded which). Receptors originate from a middle-aged woman with acute COVID-19.

The chain combines TRBV19 with TRBJ2-2; D is unclear. The CDR3 is 13 residues long. V was cut by 2 bases and J by 1 base, with 2 bases left in between. Germline V gene sequence: CDR1 LNHDA, CDR2 SQIVND (reference sequence). The CDR3 region has the DNA TGTGCCAGTAGTATACTGAACACCGGGGAGCTGTTTTTT. This sequence encodes CASSILNTGELFF.

The V gene is TRBV3-1 (or the pseudogene TRBV3-2), the J gene TRBJ1-1, with D possibly being TRBD1 (5 bases). Trimming stripped 0 bases from V and 7 bases from J, with 6 bases between. The CDR3 contains 12 residues. Germline CDR1 reads LGHDT; CDR2 reads YNNKEL (reference sequence). CDR3 nucleotide sequence: TGTGCCAGCAGCCAAGACAGGGTTGAAGCTTTCTTT. It is translated as CASSQDRVEAFF.

This chain uses TRBV18 with TRBJ1-1; possibly TRBD1 for D (6 bases). Between the trimmed V and J ends, which lost 5 bases and 0 bases, there was a span of 13 bases. This CDR3 region has 15 residues. Germline V gene sequence: CDR1 KGHSH, CDR2 LQKENI. CDR3 protein: CASSVDRILNTEAFF. In DNA form, the CDR3 reads TGTGCCAGCTCAGTAGACAGGATCCTGAACACTGAAGCTTTCTTT.

The rearrangement uses TRBV23-1 and TRBJ1-1; TRBD1 agrees at 12 bases. TRBV23-1 is sorted into the ORF group, with uncertain function. Trimming took 2 bases from V and 5 from J; bases not matched to a gene: 12. The CDR3 contains 18 residues. CDR3: CASSQNLGDRGPLTEAFF. The CDR3 nucleotides are TGCGCCAGCAGTCAAAACCTCGGGGACAGGGGGCCACTTACTGAAGCTTTCTTT.

This clone was counted only a few times. This chain joins TRBV12-3 or TRBV12-4 and TRBJ1-2; the D gene is possibly TRBD1 (5 bases). The ends were cut back, 7 bases at V and 5 bases at J, with 11 bases in the middle. The CDR3 runs 12 residues. The CDR3 bases are TGTGCCAGCAAAGGGACTGATTATGGCTACACCTTC. This sequence encodes CASKGTDYGYTF.

The J gene is TRBJ1-1, the V gene TRBV19; tentative D call: TRBD1 (5 bases). The CDR3 is 14 residues long. The V and J ends lost 5 bases and 0 bases respectively, with 10 bases between them. Germline loops: CDR1 LNHDA, CDR2 SQIVND (reference sequence). CDR3 sequence (DNA): TGTGCCAGTAGTGAGAGACAGATGAACACTGAAGCTTTCTTT. It encodes CASSERQMNTEAFF.

V usage is TRBV5-5 and J usage is TRBJ1-5, with 7 bases matching TRBD1. The ends lost 2 bases at V and 4 bases at J; junction bases unmatched: 3. Germline V lookup: CDR1 SGHKS, CDR2 YYEKEE (reference sequence). The CDR3 totals 14 residues. The CDR3 DNA follows: TGTGCCAGCAGCTTTGGACAGGTAAATCAGCCCCAGCATTTT. Amino acid sequence: CASSFGQVNQPQHF.

The chain employs TRBV25-1 and TRBJ2-7; tentatively, D is TRBD1 (5 bases). Germline CDR1 reads MGHDK; CDR2 reads SYGVNS. This CDR3 contains 13 residues. V was trimmed by 2 bases and J by 2 bases, leaving 7 bases between them. CDR3 protein: CASSESRAYEQYF. The CDR3 DNA reads as TGTGCCAGCAGTGAAAGCAGGGCCTACGAGCAGTACTTC.

The chain couples TRBV5-1 to TRBJ2-7, with 9 bases matching TRBD2. Germline lookup yields CDR1 SGHRS and CDR2 YFSETQ. The CDR3 runs 19 residues. Losses at the gene ends were 2 bases for V and 1 base for J; bases not matched to a gene: 16. CDR3: CASSFTPIDLAGGSYEQYV. Here the CDR3 DNA reads TGCGCCAGCAGCTTTACCCCAATAGACTTGGCGGGGGGGTCCTACGAGCAGTACGTC.

This chain connects TRBV6-1 to TRBJ2-3; a possible D gene is TRBD1 (6 bases). CDR3 size: 14 residues. The germline V gene encodes CDR1 MNHNS and CDR2 SASEGT. The V and J ends lost 1 base and 4 bases respectively, with 9 bases between them. CDR3: CASSEDRVADTQYF. CDR3 nucleotides: TGTGCCAGCAGTGAAGACAGGGTCGCAGATACGCAGTATTTT.

This chain links TRBV9 with TRBJ1-1, with D possibly matching TRBD1 (5 bases). The CDR3 totals 15 residues. CDR1 and CDR2 from the germline V gene are SGDLS and YYNGEE. V was trimmed by 0 bases and J by 3 bases, leaving 12 bases between them. Here the CDR3 reads CASSVEVGGYTEAFF. CDR3 coding DNA: TGTGCCAGCAGCGTAGAAGTGGGGGGGTACACTGAAGCTTTCTTT.

The J gene is TRBJ2-2, the V gene TRBV18; 9 positions match TRBD2. The length of the CDR3 is 16 residues. V shed 5 bases and J 3 bases; nucleotides not matched to a gene: 7. Germline values: CDR1 KGHSH, CDR2 LQKENI. The DNA for the CDR3 is TGTGCCAGCTCATTTACTAGCGGGCAGGACACCGGGGAGCTGTTTTTT. This sequence encodes CASSFTSGQDTGELFF.